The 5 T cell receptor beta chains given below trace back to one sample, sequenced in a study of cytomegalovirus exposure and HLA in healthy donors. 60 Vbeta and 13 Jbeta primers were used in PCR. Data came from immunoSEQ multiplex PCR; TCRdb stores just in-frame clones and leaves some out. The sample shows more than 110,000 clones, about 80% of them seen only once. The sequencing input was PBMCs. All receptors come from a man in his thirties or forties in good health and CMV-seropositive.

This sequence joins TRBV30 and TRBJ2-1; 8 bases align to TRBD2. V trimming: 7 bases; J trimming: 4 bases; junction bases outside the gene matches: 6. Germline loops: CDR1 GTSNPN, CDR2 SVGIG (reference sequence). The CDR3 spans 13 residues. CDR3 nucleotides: TGTGCCTTGAGCGGGGGATTATACAATGAGCAGTTCTTC. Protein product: CALSGGLYNEQFF. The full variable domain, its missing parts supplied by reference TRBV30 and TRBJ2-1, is SQTIHQWPATLVQPVGSPLSLECTVEGTSNPNLYWYRQAAGRGLQLLFYSVGIGQISSEVPQNLSASRPQDRQFILSSKKLLLSDSGFYLCALSGGLYNEQFFGPGTRLTVL.

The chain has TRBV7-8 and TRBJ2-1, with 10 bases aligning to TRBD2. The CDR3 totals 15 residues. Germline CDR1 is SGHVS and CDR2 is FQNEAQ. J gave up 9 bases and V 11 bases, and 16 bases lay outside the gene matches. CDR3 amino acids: CAVHGSGGAVAEQFF. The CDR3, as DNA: TGTGCCGTCCATGGGAGCGGGGGGGCCGTCGCTGAGCAGTTCTTC.

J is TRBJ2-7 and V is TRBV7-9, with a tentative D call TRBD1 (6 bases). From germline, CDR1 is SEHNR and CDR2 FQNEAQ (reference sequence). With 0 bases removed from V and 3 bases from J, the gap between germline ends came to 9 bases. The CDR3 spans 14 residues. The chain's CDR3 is CASSLAPDSYEQYF. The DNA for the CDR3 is TGTGCCAGCAGCTTAGCGCCGGACAGCTACGAGCAGTACTTC.

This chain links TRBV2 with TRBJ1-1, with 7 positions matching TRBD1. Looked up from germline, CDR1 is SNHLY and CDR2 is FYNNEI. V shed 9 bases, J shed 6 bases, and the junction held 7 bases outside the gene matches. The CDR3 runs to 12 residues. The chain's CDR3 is CASIQGSPEAFF. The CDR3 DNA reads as TGTGCCAGTATACAGGGGAGTCCTGAAGCTTTCTTT.

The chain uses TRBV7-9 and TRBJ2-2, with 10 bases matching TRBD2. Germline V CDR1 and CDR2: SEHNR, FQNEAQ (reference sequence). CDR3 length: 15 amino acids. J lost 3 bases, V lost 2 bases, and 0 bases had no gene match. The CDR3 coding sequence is TGTGCCAGCAGCTTACTAGCGGGAGACACCGGGGAGCTGTTTTTT. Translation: CASSLLAGDTGELFF.